This T cell receptor beta chain was recorded in a study of shared clonotypes between healthy human individuals. Study conclusions and caveats: Non-shared clonotypes displayed generation probabilities falling below those of clonotypes present in all four donors.

Assay: immunoSEQ multiplex PCR; the TCRdb copy retains only in-frame clones and omits some. Of about a million clones in the sample, 70% to 85% were seen once. A CD45RA+ naive subset and a CD45RA-negative memory subset were split from CD4+ cells. Germline values: CDR1 SGHTA, CDR2 FQGTGA. This CDR3 contains 16 residues. V shed 5 bases and J shed 0 bases, with 14 bases lying between them. About this clone: Its cognate antigen is unknown.

Sequenced: memory CD4+ T cells from PBMCs. As for subset: CD45RA-negative fraction. The TCR was taken from a man between 18 and 35 years old in good health. Some clones in this sample may be carry-over from other donors' samples. V gene TRBV7-3 combines with J gene TRBJ2-1; D may be TRBD1 (6 bases). The CDR3 loop reads CASSRDTASSYNEQFF. CDR3 coding DNA: TGTGCCAGCAGCCGGGACACCGCGAGCTCCTACAATGAGCAGTTCTTC.